A selection of T cell receptor beta chains follows, all from one sample in a study of blood T cell repertoires in COVID-19. Generated by immunoSEQ multiplex PCR, the TCRdb table keeps only in-frame clones and is missing some. The repertoire holds about 170,000 clones, with roughly 80% as singletons. Sequences were obtained from peripheral blood. These receptors originate from a man aged 65 to 79 with acute or convalescent COVID-19. Both conserved end residues are part of each CDR3. D genes are given only for firm matches. The listing skips clone size in some rows; elsewhere it reads once, few, many or a size class.

-	TRBV12-3/TRBV12-4	-	TRBJ2-7	CASSSSSYEQYF	TGTGCCAGCAGTTCTAGCTCCTACGAGCAGTACTTC
TRBD1	TRBV7-9	-	TRBJ2-3	CASSPGTGLSQYF	TGTGCCAGCAGCCCCGGGACAGGCCTATCGCAGTATTTT
-	TRBV12-3/TRBV12-4	-	TRBJ1-5	CASSLGSGEEHF	TGTGCCAGCAGTTTAGGGTCTGGGGAGGAACATTTT
TRBD1	TRBV7-2	-	TRBJ2-2	CASSLTTGFTGELFF	TGTGCCAGCAGCTTGACGACAGGGTTTACCGGGGAGCTGTTTTTT
-	TRBV5-1	-	TRBJ1-1	CASSTRGNTEAFF	TGCGCCAGCAGCACCCGAGGGAACACTGAAGCTTTCTTT
-	TRBV10-3	-	TRBJ1-2	CAISSSQGNYGYTF	TGTGCCATCAGTAGTTCTCAGGGAAACTATGGCTACACCTTC
TRBD1	TRBV7-9	-	TRBJ2-7	CASSFRTGPDEQYF	TGTGCCAGCAGCTTTAGGACAGGGCCCGACGAGCAGTACTTC
-	TRBV6-5	-	TRBJ1-1	CAAGGPEAFF	TGTGCCGCGGGGGGTCCTGAAGCTTTCTTT
TRBD2	TRBV25-1	once	TRBJ2-5	CATSTSGRYDQETQYF	TGTGCCACCTCGACTAGCGGGAGATATGACCAAGAGACCCAGTACTTC
TRBD1	TRBV18	-	TRBJ1-4	CASSRPGQVGEKLFF	TGTGCCAGCTCACGACCGGGACAGGTTGGCGAAAAACTGTTTTTT
-	TRBV11-2	-	TRBJ2-7	CASSFRVLDPFEQYF	TGTGCCAGCAGCTTCCGGGTTTTGGATCCTTTCGAGCAGTACTTC
-	TRBV30	-	TRBJ2-5	CAWIVETQYF	TGTGCCTGGATCGTAGAGACCCAGTACTTC
-	TRBV9	-	TRBJ1-2	CASSVATTGGRGGYGYTF	TGTGCCAGCAGCGTAGCTACGACAGGAGGTCGAGGAGGCTATGGCTACACCTTC
TRBD2	TRBV7-9	-	TRBJ2-1	CASSFFSGGAYNEQFF	TGTGCCAGCAGCTTTTTTAGCGGGGGGGCCTACAATGAGCAGTTCTTC
TRBD1	TRBV9	-	TRBJ1-4	CASSVGQGNEKLFF	TGTGCCAGCAGCGTAGGACAGGGGAATGAAAAACTGTTTTTT
-	TRBV7-9	-	TRBJ1-2	CASSSWGDYGYTF	TGTGCCAGCAGCTCGTGGGGGGACTATGGCTACACCTTC
-	TRBV28	-	TRBJ2-5	CASTKSQVNTEGETQYF	TGTGCCAGCACTAAGAGCCAGGTTAATACGGAGGGAGAGACCCAGTACTTC
-	TRBV19	-	TRBJ2-1	CASSNSYNEQFF	TGTGCCAGTAGCAACTCCTACAATGAGCAGTTCTTC
-	TRBV4-1	-	TRBJ1-1	CASSLDRRGTEAFF	TGCGCCAGCAGCCTTGACAGGCGTGGCACTGAAGCTTTCTTT
TRBD1	TRBV7-3	few	TRBJ2-5	CASSLQGAVGETQYF	TGTGCCAGCAGCCTTCAGGGGGCGGTGGGAGAGACCCAGTACTTC
-	TRBV5-6	once	TRBJ1-4	CASSRAGVNEKLFF	TGTGCCAGCAGCCGGGCAGGGGTGAATGAAAAACTGTTTTTT
TRBD1	TRBV11-2	-	TRBJ1-5	CASSWDRGGQPQHF	TGTGCCAGCAGCTGGGACAGGGGAGGCCAGCCCCAGCATTTT
TRBD2	TRBV12-5	-	TRBJ2-3	CASGPRTSGRDTQYF	TGTGCTAGTGGTCCAAGGACAAGCGGGAGGGATACGCAGTATTTT
TRBD1	TRBV7-9	-	TRBJ1-5	CASSLGRDRDNQPQHF	TGTGCCAGCAGCTTAGGTCGGGACAGGGACAATCAGCCCCAGCATTTT
TRBD1	TRBV6-5	-	TRBJ2-3	CASRSRGLGDTQYF	TGTGCCAGCAGATCTAGGGGGCTCGGAGATACGCAGTATTTT
TRBD2	TRBV7-3	-	TRBJ2-7	CASSLRPGGSNEQYF	TGTGCCAGCAGCTTAAGACCGGGAGGTTCCAACGAGCAGTACTTC
-	TRBV5-1	-	TRBJ2-5	CASSYQETQYF	TGCGCCAGCAGCTACCAGGAGACCCAGTACTTC
-	TRBV10-2	-	TRBJ1-1	CASSEQNTEAFF	TGCGCCAGCAGCGAGCAGAACACTGAAGCTTTCTTT
-	TRBV19	-	TRBJ1-2	CASRLRQGILYGYTF	TGTGCCAGTAGGCTTCGTCAGGGGATACTCTATGGCTACACCTTC
-	TRBV5-4	-	TRBJ2-7	CASSLGGGLRSYEQYF	TGTGCCAGCAGCCTAGGGGGGGGACTCCGGTCCTACGAGCAGTACTTC
-	TRBV5-6	-	TRBJ2-7	CASSLGFFPTGSYEQYF	TGTGCCAGCAGCTTGGGTTTTTTCCCGACAGGCTCCTACGAGCAGTACTTC
TRBD2	TRBV9	-	TRBJ2-1	CASSPSGRASYNEQFF	TGTGCCAGCAGCCCTAGCGGGAGGGCCTCCTACAATGAGCAGTTCTTC
-	TRBV5-1	-	TRBJ1-3	CASSPDQGTSGNTIYF	TGCGCCAGCAGCCCAGATCAGGGAACCTCTGGAAACACCATATATTTT
TRBD1	TRBV5-1	-	TRBJ1-2	CASSLTGGKDGYTF	TGCGCCAGCAGCTTGACAGGGGGCAAAGACGGCTACACCTTC
-	TRBV30	-	TRBJ1-2	CAWDSPNYGYTF	TGTGCCTGGGACAGCCCTAACTATGGCTACACCTTC
TRBD2	TRBV9	-	TRBJ2-3	CASSVSGGLTDTQYF	TGTGCCAGCAGCGTAAGCGGGGGCCTCACAGATACGCAGTATTTT
TRBD1	TRBV6-1	-	TRBJ1-1	CASSEYDRVRF	TGTGCCAGCAGTGAATATGACAGGGTTAGGTTT
-	TRBV18	-	TRBJ2-7	CASSPGEPSSYEQYF	TGTGCCAGCTCTCCAGGGGAGCCAAGCTCCTACGAGCAGTACTTC
TRBD2	TRBV7-9	few	TRBJ2-1	CASSLASSGGYNEQFF	TGTGCCAGCAGCTTAGCCTCTAGCGGGGGCTACAATGAGCAGTTCTTC
TRBD2	TRBV6-6	-	TRBJ2-7	CASSSKGTSPYEQYF	TGTGCCAGCAGTTCTAAGGGGACTAGTCCCTACGAGCAGTACTTC
TRBD1	TRBV5-5	-	TRBJ1-2	CASSKPGQGNYGYTF	TGTGCCAGCAGTAAACCGGGACAGGGGAACTATGGCTACACCTTC
-	TRBV28	-	TRBJ1-2	CASSLVGYGYTF	TGTGCCAGCAGTTTAGTCGGGTATGGCTACACCTTC
TRBD1	TRBV19	-	TRBJ2-7	CASSAHRGQIYEQYF	TGTGCCAGTAGCGCCCACAGGGGGCAAATTTACGAGCAGTACTTC
TRBD1	TRBV19	-	TRBJ1-2	CASSIDRTGYGYTF	TGTGCCAGTAGTATAGACCGGACAGGATATGGCTACACCTTC
TRBD1	TRBV30	few	TRBJ2-1	CAWGQGGYNEQFF	TGTGCCTGGGGACAGGGAGGCTACAATGAGCAGTTCTTC
-	TRBV11-2	-	TRBJ1-5	CASSLGLDQPQHF	TGTGCCAGCAGCCTCGGACTGGACCAGCCCCAGCATTTT
TRBD1	TRBV30	-	TRBJ1-1	CAWSVSTGGQPKNTEAFF	TGTGCCTGGAGTGTAAGCACAGGGGGACAGCCTAAGAACACTGAAGCTTTCTTT
-	TRBV3-1/TRBV3-2	-	TRBJ2-5	CASSQAPAETQYF	TGTGCCAGCAGCCAAGCCCCCGCGGAGACCCAGTACTTC
-	TRBV3-1/TRBV3-2	-	TRBJ2-2	CASSQVLGARWHTGELFF	TGTGCCAGCAGCCAAGTGTTGGGGGCGAGGTGGCACACCGGGGAGCTGTTTTTT
TRBD2	TRBV14	-	TRBJ2-3	CASSQPLAGGMDTQYF	TGTGCCAGCAGCCAACCCCTAGCGGGAGGGATGGATACGCAGTATTTT
TRBD2	TRBV7-2	-	TRBJ2-1	CASGRGLASNEQFF	TGTGCCAGCGGTCGCGGACTAGCAAGCAATGAGCAGTTCTTC
TRBD1	TRBV5-1	once	TRBJ1-3	CASSSLPGQGTGNTIYF	TGCGCCAGCAGCTCCTTACCGGGACAGGGTACCGGAAACACCATATATTTT
-	TRBV4-1	few	TRBJ1-2	CASREGYGYTF	TGCGCCAGCAGGGAGGGCTATGGCTACACCTTC
-	TRBV14	few	TRBJ2-3	CASSQEGFGGSRADTQYF	TGTGCCAGCAGCCAAGAGGGCTTCGGAGGGAGTCGAGCAGATACGCAGTATTTT
TRBD1	TRBV3-1/TRBV3-2	-	TRBJ1-6	CASSQVGTGNSPLHF	TGTGCCAGCAGCCAAGTCGGGACAGGTAATTCACCCCTCCACTTT
-	TRBV11-2	-	TRBJ2-1	CASSLWRGVGDNEQFF	TGTGCCAGCAGCTTATGGCGTGGGGTAGGGGACAATGAGCAGTTCTTC
-	TRBV21-1	-	TRBJ2-7	CASSTSGLAGVEQYF	TGTGCCAGCAGCACCTCTGGACTAGCGGGAGTTGAGCAGTACTTC
-	TRBV19	-	TRBJ1-3	CASILRPGGFGNTIYF	TGTGCCAGTATCCTGAGGCCGGGGGGCTTTGGAAACACCATATATTTT